The clone carrying this T cell receptor beta chain has a handful of counts. Its antigen is not identified. This entry comes from a study of cytotoxic CD8 clonotypes in ibrutinib-treated CLL. Study-level points and caveats: At progression, clonality fell back toward baseline after rising at ibrutinib response.

TCRdb's table, derived via immunoSEQ multiplex PCR, lists solely in-frame clones and lacks some. In the table there are 100,000 to 150,000 clones, approximately 85% of which are singletons. This CDR3 comprises 14 residues. Germline-derived CDR1 and CDR2 are SGDLS and YYNGEE. The V end lost 4 bases, the J end lost 3 bases, and 14 bases lay between the germline ends. The input for sequencing was PBMCs, taken after 24 months of ibrutinib treatment. The TCR originated in a human donor with chronic lymphocytic leukemia. The chain links TRBV9 to TRBJ2-7; TRBD2 might be the D (5 bases). The CDR3 loop is CASSPTRHLYEQYF. The DNA of the CDR3 is TGTGCCAGCAGCCCAACTAGGCACCTCTACGAGCAGTACTTC.